A single sample gave rise to the 30 T cell receptor beta chains below, sequenced in a study of blood T cell repertoires in COVID-19. The protocol was immunoSEQ multiplex PCR, while the TCRdb copy is restricted to in-frame clones and leaves out a portion. Here the sample spans 300,000 to 350,000 clones, over 75% being singletons. The sample consisted of PBMCs or T cells enriched from blood (not recorded which). The receptors shown here come from a man aged 25 to 40 who had recovered from COVID-19.

This sequence joins TRBV30 and TRBJ1-1; maybe TRBD1 (6 bases). Germline loops: CDR1 GTSNPN, CDR2 SVGIG (reference sequence). V shed 5 bases and J shed 3 bases, with 7 bases lying between them. The CDR3 loop spans 11 amino acids. DNA for the CDR3: TGTGCCTGGGGGACATACACTGAAGCTTTCTTT. It is translated as CAWGTYTEAFF.

The gene calls are TRBV6-5 and TRBJ1-2, with TRBD1 identical over 8 bases. V was pared by 6 bases and J by 8 bases, with 8 bases of the junction left unmatched. This CDR3 region has 13 residues. Germline-derived CDR1 and CDR2 are MNHEY and SVGAGI. CDR3 in amino acids: CASRKDRVNGYTF. CDR3 in DNA: TGTGCCAGCAGAAAGGACAGGGTAAACGGCTACACCTTC.

The table lists this clone with a count of one. V is TRBV27 and J is TRBJ1-4; TRBD1 matches at 8 bases. Germline V lookup: CDR1 MNHEY, CDR2 SMNVEV (reference sequence). The V segment lost 0 bases and the J segment 8 bases; nucleotides outside the gene matches: 8. The CDR3 extends over 16 amino acids. The CDR3 DNA reads TGTGCCAGCAGTTTATCGGGGGACAGGAGAGGGGAAAAACTGTTTTTT. This codes for CASSLSGDRRGEKLFF.

In this sample, this clone turned up once. The chain recombines TRBV7-8 with TRBJ2-7; 8 bases agree with TRBD1. J gave up 5 bases and V 3 bases, and 15 bases lay outside the gene matches. From germline, CDR1 is SGHVS and CDR2 FQNEAQ. The CDR3 consists of 17 residues. The DNA for the CDR3 is TGTGCCAGCAGCTTCGGCCCCGGGACAGGAATTGGGGACGAGCAGTACTTC. Residues: CASSFGPGTGIGDEQYF.

This chain uses TRBV10-3 with TRBJ1-1, with D perhaps matching TRBD1 (6 bases). This CDR3 region has 14 residues. From germline, CDR1 is ENHRY and CDR2 SYGVKD. The V gene lost 8 bases and the J gene lost 2 bases, with 15 bases spanning the gap. The CDR3 region is CAIRTGTRNTEAFF. CDR3 nucleotides: TGTGCCATCCGGACCGGGACACGAAACACTGAAGCTTTCTTT.

The chain is built from TRBV7-6 and TRBJ1-6; weak D call: TRBD1 (5 bases). V shed 1 base and J shed 6 bases, with 10 bases lying between them. Germline V gene data show CDR1 as SGHVS and CDR2 as FNYEAQ. CDR3 length equals 15 residues. The CDR3 loop reads CASSLVRGSNSPLHF. The CDR3 DNA is TGTGCCAGCAGCTTAGTAAGGGGATCTAATTCACCCCTCCACTTT.

V usage is TRBV7-9 and J usage is TRBJ1-5; D is possibly TRBD1 (5 bases). Deletions cut 11 bases from V and 4 bases from J, with 12 bases between. The CDR3 consists of 12 residues. Germline CDR1 reads SEHNR; CDR2 reads FQNEAQ (reference sequence). CDR3 coding DNA: TGTGCCCCCTACAGGAAAAATCAGCCCCAGCATTTT. This codes for CAPYRKNQPQHF. The whole variable domain, filled in from reference TRBV7-9 and TRBJ1-5, reads DTGVSQNPRHKITKRGQNVTFRCDPISEHNRLYWYRQTLGQGPEFLTYFQNEAQLEKSRLLSDRFSAERPKGSFSTLEIQRTEQGDSAMYLCAPYRKNQPQHFGDGTRLSIL.

This chain uses TRBV5-4 with TRBJ2-7; 7 bases are a match to TRBD1. V lost 4 bases, J lost 2 bases, and 9 bases stayed unmatched. From germline, CDR1 is SGHNT and CDR2 YYREEE (reference sequence). CDR3 length equals 15 residues. The CDR3: CASSLRDSETYEQYF. In DNA form, the CDR3 reads TGTGCCAGCAGCCTTCGGGACAGTGAAACCTACGAGCAGTACTTC. Together with reference TRBV5-4 and TRBJ2-7, the CDR3 gives the full variable domain: ETGVTQSPTHLIKTRGQQVTLRCSSQSGHNTVSWYQQALGQGPQFIFQYYREEENGRGNFPPRFSGLQFPNYSSELNVNALELDDSALYLCASSLRDSETYEQYFGPGTRLTVT.

This rearrangement joins TRBV5-1 to TRBJ1-2; a weak D match, TRBD1 (5 bases). The length of the CDR3 is 14 residues. CDR1 is SGHRS and CDR2 is YFSETQ in the germline V gene. V lost 6 bases to trimming and J lost 8 bases, with 20 bases between them. CDR3 region: CASTEQAWEGGYTF. CDR3 DNA sequence: TGCGCCAGCACGGAACAGGCGTGGGAAGGAGGCTACACCTTC.

The rearrangement joins TRBV10-3 to TRBJ1-4; a weak D match, TRBD1 (5 bases). The CDR3 is 16 amino acids. V lost 0 bases to trimming and J lost 2 bases, with 10 bases between them. Germline assignment: CDR1 ENHRY and CDR2 SYGVKD. The CDR3 DNA reads TGTGCCATCAGTGAGTCGGCGGGGCGCACTAATGAAAAACTGTTTTTT. Translated, it gives CAISESAGRTNEKLFF.

The V gene is TRBV12-3 or TRBV12-4, the J gene TRBJ2-7; D is possibly TRBD2 (7 bases). The CDR3 extends over 13 amino acids. V gave up 10 bases and J gave up 1 base, with 14 bases separating them. CDR3 DNA: TGTGCCACCTCGGGGGGCGGTTCCTACGAGCAGTACTTC. Translating gives CATSGGGSYEQYF.

V and J are TRBV4-1 and TRBJ1-4; 9 nucleotides line up with TRBD1. Germline V gene sequence: CDR1 MGHRA, CDR2 YSYEKL. V was clipped by 3 bases and J by 8 bases; unmatched bases: 4. This CDR3 comprises 14 residues. CDR3 nucleotides: TGCGCCAGCAGCCAGGACAGGGGAGGAGAAAAACTGTTTTTT. Its translation is CASSQDRGGEKLFF.

The rearrangement links TRBV5-1 to TRBJ1-5; 7 nucleotides align to TRBD1. CDR3 size: 15 residues. Germline V lookup: CDR1 SGHRS, CDR2 YFSETQ. J lost 3 bases, V lost 4 bases, and 7 bases had no gene match. The CDR3 region has the DNA TGCGCCAGCAGCCCCGGGACAGTGGACAATCAGCCCCAGCATTTT. It codes for CASSPGTVDNQPQHF. Supplemented by reference TRBV5-1 and TRBJ1-5, the full variable domain reads KAGVTQTPRYLIKTRGQQVTLSCSPISGHRSVSWYQQTPGQGLQFLFEYFSETQRNKGNFPGRFSGRQFSNSRSEMNVSTLELGDSALYLCASSPGTVDNQPQHFGDGTRLSIL.

This clone showed up just once. The V gene is TRBV9, the J gene TRBJ2-5; 12 bases map to TRBD2. The CDR3 spans 16 residues. The ends lost 4 bases at V and 7 bases at J; junction bases unmatched: 11. Per the germline V gene, CDR1 is SGDLS and CDR2 is YYNGEE. The CDR3 region is CASSPRTSGNPGTQYF. CDR3 bases: TGTGCCAGCAGCCCCCGGACTAGCGGGAACCCCGGGACCCAGTACTTC. The variable domain in full, with the rest retrieved from reference TRBV9 and TRBJ2-5, is DSGVTQTPKHLITATGQRVTLRCSPRSGDLSVYWYQQSLDQGLQFLIQYYNGEERAKGNILERFSAQQFPDLHSELNLSSLELGDSALYFCASSPRTSGNPGTQYFGPGTRLLVL.

The rearrangement links TRBV5-1 to TRBJ2-2; no clear D gene. Trimming took 1 base from V and 0 from J, leaving 7 bases between them. This CDR3 is 15 amino acids long. Germline CDR1 is SGHRS and CDR2 is YFSETQ. CDR3 region: CASSLLAANTGELFF. The DNA for the CDR3 is TGCGCCAGCAGCTTGTTAGCAGCGAACACCGGGGAGCTGTTTTTT.

This clone has a single count. The chain recombines TRBV6-5 with TRBJ1-1; maybe TRBD1 (5 bases). This CDR3 has 13 residues. In germline, CDR1 is MNHEY, CDR2 SVGAGI. With 2 bases removed from V and 7 bases from J, the gap between germline ends came to 11 bases. CDR3: CASSYGAGVEAFF. CDR3 bases: TGTGCCAGCAGTTACGGGGCGGGGGTTGAAGCTTTCTTT.

The V call is TRBV2, the J call TRBJ1-1; D may be TRBD1 (6 bases). The V gene lost 8 bases and the J gene lost 7 bases, with 17 bases spanning the gap. CDR1 is SNHLY and CDR2 is FYNNEI in the germline V gene. The CDR3 loop spans 13 amino acids. CDR3 DNA sequence: TGTGCCAGCGCCTGGACAGCCACTTATGAAGCTTTCTTT. Translating it yields CASAWTATYEAFF. Full variable domain (missing parts from reference TRBV2 and TRBJ1-1): EPEVTQTPSHQVTQMGQEVILRCVPISNHLYFYWYRQILGQKVEFLVSFYNNEISEKSEIFDDQFSVERPDGSNFTLKIRSTKLEDSAMYFCASAWTATYEAFFGQGTRLTVV.

The chain couples TRBV23-1 to TRBJ1-6; no clear D gene. TRBV23-1 is annotated as an ORF whose role is uncertain. V lost 4 bases and J 9 bases, leaving 4 bases between the germline ends. The CDR3 is made up of 11 amino acids. CDR3 sequence reads: CASSPVSPLHF. Written as DNA, the CDR3 is TGCGCCAGCAGTCCGGTTTCACCCCTCCACTTT.

The chain has TRBV11-3 and TRBJ2-1, with TRBD2 matching 9 bases. CDR3 length: 15 amino acids. CDR1 is SGHNT, CDR2 YENEEA, per germline. Losses at the gene ends were 3 bases for V and 4 bases for J; bases not matched to a gene: 4. Here the CDR3 DNA reads TGTGCCAGCAGCTTTTCTAGCGGGGCTTACAATGAGCAGTTCTTC. This encodes CASSFSSGAYNEQFF.

The J gene is TRBJ1-1, the V gene TRBV6-5, with D perhaps matching TRBD1 (6 bases). Per the germline V gene, CDR1 is MNHEY and CDR2 is SVGAGI. V lost 5 bases to trimming and J lost 1 base, with 11 bases between them. The CDR3 is 14 amino acids. In nucleotides, the CDR3 is TGTGCCAGCAGTCCCCAGACAGGGAACACTGAAGCTTTCTTT. Protein sequence: CASSPQTGNTEAFF.

This chain joins TRBV3-1 (or the pseudogene TRBV3-2) and TRBJ2-3; D perhaps matches TRBD2 (7 bases). Deletions cut 5 bases from V and 2 bases from J, with 11 bases between. This CDR3 contains 14 residues. The V gene's germline CDR1 is LGHDT and CDR2 YNNKEL (reference sequence). DNA for the CDR3: TGTGCCAGCAGCTCGGGGGGCAACACAGATACGCAGTATTTT. Amino acid sequence: CASSSGGNTDTQYF.

The chain combines TRBV5-4 with TRBJ2-2, with D possibly being TRBD2 (6 bases). The germline V gene has CDR1 SGHNT and CDR2 YYREEE (reference sequence). This CDR3 has 16 residues. V was trimmed by 4 bases and J by 5 bases, leaving 18 bases between them. The CDR3 nucleotides are TGTGCCAGCAGCACTAAGATCGTCGGGGGAACCGGGGAGCTGTTTTTT. Protein: CASSTKIVGGTGELFF.

This sequence joins TRBV18 and TRBJ2-5; 10 bases are shared with TRBD1. The V and J ends lost 4 bases and 5 bases, in that order; junction bases with no gene match: 7. This CDR3 is built from 15 residues. Germline V CDR1 and CDR2: KGHSH, LQKENI. The CDR3, as DNA: TGTGCCAGCTCACGGGGGACAGGGGAGCGGGAGACCCAGTACTTC. Its translation: CASSRGTGERETQYF.

The genes are TRBV13 and TRBJ1-6; D gene unclear. V lost 0 bases, J lost 0 bases, and 12 bases lay in between. The CDR3 has 18 residues. Per germline, CDR1 PRHDT and CDR2 FYEKMQ (reference sequence). The CDR3 sequence is CASSLGAGISSYNSPLHF. In nucleotides, the CDR3 is TGTGCCAGCAGCTTAGGGGCAGGCATTAGCTCCTATAATTCACCCCTCCACTTT.

The chain combines TRBV19 with TRBJ1-5; possible D gene TRBD1, 5 bases. The CDR3 contains 15 residues. In germline, CDR1 is LNHDA, CDR2 SQIVND (reference sequence). The V gene lost 3 bases and the J gene lost 3 bases, with 12 bases spanning the gap. The CDR3 sequence is CASSIVDTHNQPQHF. CDR3 nucleotides: TGTGCCAGTAGTATTGTGGACACCCACAATCAGCCCCAGCATTTT.

V and J are TRBV6-4 and TRBJ1-4; the match to TRBD1 covers 12 bases. Germline CDR1 and CDR2: MRHNA and SNTAGT. The CDR3 has 19 amino acids. After removal of 2 bases from V and 2 bases from J, the junction contained 9 bases not matched to a gene. The CDR3 region has the DNA TGTGCCAGCAGTGACCGGGACAGGGGGCGCATCCGGACTAATGAAAAACTGTTTTTT. Encoded protein: CASSDRDRGRIRTNEKLFF.

J is TRBJ1-1 and V is TRBV9; 9 bases are a match to TRBD1. Germline assignment: CDR1 SGDLS and CDR2 YYNGEE. CDR3 size: 15 residues. J was trimmed by 4 bases and V by 3 bases; bases with no gene match: 7. CDR3 DNA sequence: TGTGCCAGCAGCGGAGACAGGGGGGTCGTCACTGAAGCTTTCTTT. Its protein product is CASSGDRGVVTEAFF.

V is TRBV18 and J is TRBJ2-5; tentatively, D is TRBD1 (6 bases). The germline V and J ends were trimmed by 0 bases and 6 bases, with 17 bases remaining between them. The CDR3 contains 16 residues. Germline lookup yields CDR1 KGHSH and CDR2 LQKENI. CDR3 sequence (DNA): TGTGCCAGCTCACCACCCCAGGGGATACGGGAAAAGACCCAGTACTTC. Translation: CASSPPQGIREKTQYF.

CDR3 residues: CASLRDRGTEAFF. The CDR3 DNA is TGTGCCAGCCTTCGGGACAGGGGAACTGAAGCTTTCTTT. The V call is TRBV2, the J call TRBJ1-1; 10 bases map to TRBD1. This CDR3 is 13 amino acids long. V dropped 8 bases and J dropped 5; count of bases not matched to a gene: 5. The V gene's germline CDR1 is SNHLY and CDR2 FYNNEI. Full variable domain (rest looked up from reference TRBV2 and TRBJ1-1): EPEVTQTPSHQVTQMGQEVILRCVPISNHLYFYWYRQILGQKVEFLVSFYNNEISEKSEIFDDQFSVERPDGSNFTLKIRSTKLEDSAMYFCASLRDRGTEAFFGQGTRLTVV.

The chain couples TRBV18 to TRBJ2-7; unclear D gene. There are 12 residues in the CDR3. With 2 bases removed from V and 5 bases from J, the gap between germline ends came to 7 bases. CDR1 is KGHSH and CDR2 is LQKENI in the germline V gene. CDR3 sequence reads: CASSPESDEQYF. CDR3 sequence (DNA): TGTGCCAGCTCACCAGAAAGCGACGAGCAGTACTTC.